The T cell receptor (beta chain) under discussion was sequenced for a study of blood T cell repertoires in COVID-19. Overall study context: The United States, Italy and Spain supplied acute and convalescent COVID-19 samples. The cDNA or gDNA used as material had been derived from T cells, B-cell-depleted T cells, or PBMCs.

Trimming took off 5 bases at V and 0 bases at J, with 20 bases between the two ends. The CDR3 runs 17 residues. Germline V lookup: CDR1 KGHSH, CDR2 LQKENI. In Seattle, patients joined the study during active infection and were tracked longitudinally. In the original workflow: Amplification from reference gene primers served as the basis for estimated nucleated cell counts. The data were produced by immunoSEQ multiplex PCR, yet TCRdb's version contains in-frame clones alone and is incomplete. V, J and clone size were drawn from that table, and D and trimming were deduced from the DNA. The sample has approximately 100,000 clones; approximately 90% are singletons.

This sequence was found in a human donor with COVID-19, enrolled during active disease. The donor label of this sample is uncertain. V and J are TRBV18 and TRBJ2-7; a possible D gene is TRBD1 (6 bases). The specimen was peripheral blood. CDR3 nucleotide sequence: TGTGCCAGCTCAACCGGGACACAGAGACCGAGCTCCTACGAGCAGTACTTC. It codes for CASSTGTQRPSSYEQYF.